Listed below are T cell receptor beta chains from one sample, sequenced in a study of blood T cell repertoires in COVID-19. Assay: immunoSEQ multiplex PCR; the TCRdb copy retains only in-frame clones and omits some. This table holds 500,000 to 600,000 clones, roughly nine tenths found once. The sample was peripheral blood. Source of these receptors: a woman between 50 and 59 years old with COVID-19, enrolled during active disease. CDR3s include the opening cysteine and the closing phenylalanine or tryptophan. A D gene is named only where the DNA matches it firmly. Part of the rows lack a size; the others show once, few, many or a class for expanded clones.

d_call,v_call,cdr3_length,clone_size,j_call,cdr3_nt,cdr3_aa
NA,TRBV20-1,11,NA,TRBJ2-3,TGCAGTGCCCCTATCACAGATACGCAGTATTTT,CSAPITDTQYF
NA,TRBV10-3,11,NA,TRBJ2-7,TGTGCCACTTGGACAGCCTACGAGCAGTACTTC,CATWTAYEQYF
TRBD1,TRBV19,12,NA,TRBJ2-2,TGTGCCATTGGGGGACAGCCCGGGGAGCTGTTTTTT,CAIGGQPGELFF
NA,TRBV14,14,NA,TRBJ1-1,TGTGCCAGCAGCCAAAGGGGGGGGGAGTCGGGAGCTTTCTTT,CASSQRGGESGAFF
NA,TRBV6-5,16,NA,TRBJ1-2,TGTGCCAGCAGTTACTCGAATACGGGAGGGAAGGATGGCTACACCTTC,CASSYSNTGGKDGYTF
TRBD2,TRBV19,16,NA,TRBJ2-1,TGTGCCAGTAGGCCGACTAGCGGGGCCTACTTGGGTGAGCAGTTCTTC,CASRPTSGAYLGEQFF
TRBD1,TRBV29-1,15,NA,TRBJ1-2,TGCAGCGTAATCCCGACAGGGCGCCTTTCCTATGGCTACACCTTC,CSVIPTGRLSYGYTF
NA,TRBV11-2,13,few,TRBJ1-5,TGTGCCAGCAGCCAAGGGGGTAATCAGCCCCAGCATTTT,CASSQGGNQPQHF
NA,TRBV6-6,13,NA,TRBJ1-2,TGTGCCAGCAGTTACTCGAAAGGGGATGGCTACACCTTC,CASSYSKGDGYTF
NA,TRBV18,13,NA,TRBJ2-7,TGTGCCAGCTCACCCTTTCAGGGGTACGAGCAGTACTTC,CASSPFQGYEQYF
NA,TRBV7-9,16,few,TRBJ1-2,TGTGCCAGCAGCCAACTTGGGCAGGGGCTAAGATATGGCTACACCTTC,CASSQLGQGLRYGYTF
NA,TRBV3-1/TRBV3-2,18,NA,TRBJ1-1,TGTGCCAGCAGCCGGAACGGGGGTTCCCGGGGGTTTAGCACTGAAGCTTTCTTT,CASSRNGGSRGFSTEAFF
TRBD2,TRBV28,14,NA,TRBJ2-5,TGTGCCAGCAGCTTAGCGGGGGGGAGGGAGACCCAGTACTTC,CASSLAGGRETQYF
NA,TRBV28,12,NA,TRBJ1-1,TGTGCCAGCATCGAGGGGAACACTGAAGCTTTCTTT,CASIEGNTEAFF
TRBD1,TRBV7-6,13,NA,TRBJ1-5,TGTGCCAGCAGCGTGGGACAGGGGAAGCCCCAGCATTTT,CASSVGQGKPQHF
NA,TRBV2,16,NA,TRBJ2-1,TGTGCCAGCAGTGAAGCCGGTCTAAGTCCCCCGGGTGAGCAGTTCTTC,CASSEAGLSPPGEQFF
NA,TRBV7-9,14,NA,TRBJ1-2,TGTGCCAGCAAATCCCCCACCCGGACTGGGGGCTACACCTTC,CASKSPTRTGGYTF
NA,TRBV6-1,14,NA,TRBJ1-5,TGTGCCAGCAGTGAAGGAGGTATGAGTCAGCCCCAGCATTTT,CASSEGGMSQPQHF
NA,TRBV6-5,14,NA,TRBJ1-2,TGTGCCAGCAGTTACTCAGGAGACAACTATGGCTACACCTTC,CASSYSGDNYGYTF
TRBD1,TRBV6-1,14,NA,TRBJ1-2,TGTGCCAGCAGTGACGTCCAGGGGACAGGACCCTACACCTTC,CASSDVQGTGPYTF
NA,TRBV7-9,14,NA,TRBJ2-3,TGTGCCAGCAGCTTCGGCAGGGTGACAGATACGCAGTATTTT,CASSFGRVTDTQYF
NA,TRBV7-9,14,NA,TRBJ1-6,TGTGCCAGCAGCCCTCAGGGATCAAGTTCACCCCTCCACTTT,CASSPQGSSSPLHF
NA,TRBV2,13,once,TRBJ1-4,TGTGCCAGCAGTGAGAATAGTAATGAAAAACTGTTTTTT,CASSENSNEKLFF
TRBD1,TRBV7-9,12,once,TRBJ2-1,TGTGCCAGCAGCTTAGAACAGGGGAGAGAATTCTTC,CASSLEQGREFF